The clone carrying this T cell receptor beta chain turned up a few times. These data belong to a study of identical twins. The V segment lost 0 bases and the J segment 7 bases; nucleotides outside the gene matches: 5. The CDR3 consists of 16 residues. Germline CDR1 is SGDLS and CDR2 is YYNGEE. It was template switching that added a universal primer site, and there were unique molecular identifiers on the cDNA. Each CDR3 protein gets one entry after TCRdb re-called the 5' RACE reads with MiXCR. Here the sample spans 450,000 or so distinct CDR3 sequences, 14% being singletons. These same data were also listed under a study on yellow fever vaccine responses in identical twins.

The clonotype originates from a woman between 18 and 29 years old in good health. The source material was CD4+ T cells sorted from blood. The chain links TRBV9 to TRBJ2-1, with 12 bases lining up with TRBD2. CDR3 sequence (DNA): TGTGCCAGCAGCGTAGGGTCTAGCGGGGGGGCGAATGAGCAGTTCTTC. This translates into CASSVGSSGGANEQFF.